The TCR beta chain described here comes from a study of blood T cell repertoires in COVID-19. The overall study: Both acute and convalescent COVID-19 samples were obtained from the United States, Italy and Spain.

Assay: immunoSEQ multiplex PCR; the TCRdb copy retains only in-frame clones and omits some. The sample has fewer than 500,000 clones, 70% to 90% seen once; the top ten hold under 2.5%. Participant reports of clinical history set cohort assignment. The sample taken for sequencing was PBMCs or T cells enriched from blood (not recorded which). This TCR came from a woman aged 18-30 years with acute COVID-19.

In DNA form, the CDR3 reads TGTGCCAGCAGCGAATTTATACTGCCCTCCGGGGAGCTGTTTTTT. It specifies CASSEFILPSGELFF. The gene calls are TRBV9 and TRBJ2-2; D is unresolved. V lost 3 bases and J 6 bases, leaving 15 bases between the germline ends. The germline CDR1 and CDR2 sequences are SGDLS and YYNGEE. The CDR3 length is 15 residues.